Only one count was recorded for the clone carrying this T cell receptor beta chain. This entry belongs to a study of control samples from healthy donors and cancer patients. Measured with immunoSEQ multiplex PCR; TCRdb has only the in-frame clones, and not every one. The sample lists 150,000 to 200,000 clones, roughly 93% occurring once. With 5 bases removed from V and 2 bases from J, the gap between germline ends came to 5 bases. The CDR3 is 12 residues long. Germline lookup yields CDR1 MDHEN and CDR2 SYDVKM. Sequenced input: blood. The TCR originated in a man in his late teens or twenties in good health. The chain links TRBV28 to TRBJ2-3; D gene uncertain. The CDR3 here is CASSQNTDTQYF. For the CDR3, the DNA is TGTGCCAGCAGTCAAAACACAGATACGCAGTATTTT.